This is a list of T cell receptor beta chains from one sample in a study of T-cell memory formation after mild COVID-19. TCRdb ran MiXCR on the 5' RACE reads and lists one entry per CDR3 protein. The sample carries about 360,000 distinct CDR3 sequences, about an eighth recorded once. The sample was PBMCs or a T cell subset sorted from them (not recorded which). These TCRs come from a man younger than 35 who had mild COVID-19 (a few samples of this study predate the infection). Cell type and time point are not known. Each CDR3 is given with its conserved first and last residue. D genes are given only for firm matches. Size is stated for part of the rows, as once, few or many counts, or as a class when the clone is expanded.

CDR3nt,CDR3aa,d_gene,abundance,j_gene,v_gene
TGTGCCAGCAGGCGTACAGGGTACGGGGAGCTGTTTTTT,CASRRTGYGELFF,.,.,TRBJ2-2,TRBV12-3/TRBV12-4
TGCAGTGCCCTCGGGACCGACCTCTCCTACGAGCAGTACTTC,CSALGTDLSYEQYF,.,few,TRBJ2-7,TRBV20-1
TGTGCCAGCAGACAGTGGGATACGCAGTATTTT,CASRQWDTQYF,.,.,TRBJ2-3,TRBV28
TGTGCCAGCAGTTACCCTGGGGGGACCCAGTACTTC,CASSYPGGTQYF,.,few,TRBJ2-5,TRBV6-5
TGTGCTAGCAGCCCGAGACAGGGGATAGGAAACACCATATATTTT,CASSPRQGIGNTIYF,TRBD1,.,TRBJ1-3,TRBV7-7
TGCGCCAGCTCCAGGATGACGGGAAATGAGCAGTTCTTC,CASSRMTGNEQFF,.,.,TRBJ2-1,TRBV4-3
TGTGCCACCCTCAGGGGGCCCGCGGATAATTCACCCCTCCACTTT,CATLRGPADNSPLHF,TRBD1,.,TRBJ1-6,TRBV6-2/TRBV6-3
TGTGCCAGCAGCCTCGGACAGGGGGCGGCCACTGAAGCTTTCTTT,CASSLGQGAATEAFF,TRBD1,.,TRBJ1-1,TRBV3-1
TGTGCCAGCAGCGGAATCCCGGGACGGATCACCGGGGAGCTGTTTTTT,CASSGIPGRITGELFF,.,.,TRBJ2-2,TRBV5-6
TGTGCCAGCAGCTTTGCTAGCGGGGGTCAGACCCAGTACTTC,CASSFASGGQTQYF,TRBD2,many,TRBJ2-5,TRBV7-2
TGCAGCGTTGAAGATCCTAACAACAGCTACGAGCAGTACTTC,CSVEDPNNSYEQYF,.,.,TRBJ2-7,TRBV29-1
TGTGCCAGCTCACCAGGGGGCCTTTTGGAGACCCAGTACTTC,CASSPGGLLETQYF,.,.,TRBJ2-5,TRBV18
TGTGCCAGCAGCTTGGACTGGCGGGGGAGTAATGAGCAGTTCTTC,CASSLDWRGSNEQFF,TRBD2,.,TRBJ2-1,TRBV6-2/TRBV6-3
TGCGCCAGCAGCCCCCTAGCAGGGAGCAACGGATCACCCCTCCACTTT,CASSPLAGSNGSPLHF,.,.,TRBJ1-6,TRBV5-1
TGCGCCAGCGCCGCCGGGACGGAATATAATTCACCCCTCCACTTT,CASAAGTEYNSPLHF,.,.,TRBJ1-6,TRBV5-1
TGCGCCAGCAGGGGACTCGGGGGGGCTTGGGTAGGGTATTTT,CASRGLGGAWVGYF,TRBD2,.,TRBJ2-3,TRBV10-2
TGCGCCAGCCCTAGAAGGAGGGCTCTTTATAGCAATCAGCCCCAGCATTTT,CASPRRRALYSNQPQHF,.,.,TRBJ1-5,TRBV10-1
TGTGCCAGCAGCGTAGGAGGGTGGAGCACAGATACGCAGTATTTT,CASSVGGWSTDTQYF,.,many,TRBJ2-3,TRBV9
TGTGCCAGCAGCGAGGGACCACGAAGCACTGAAGCTTTCTTT,CASSEGPRSTEAFF,.,few,TRBJ1-1,TRBV27
TGTGCCAGCACCACGGACAGGGCATTGAACACTGAAGCTTTCTTT,CASTTDRALNTEAFF,TRBD1,.,TRBJ1-1,TRBV2
TGCAGTGCTTTTGGACAGGGTCTGGGTGGCTACACCTTC,CSAFGQGLGGYTF,TRBD1,many,TRBJ1-2,TRBV20-1
TGTGCCAGCAGTTTTCTCATCCTAGGGGAGCAAAATACGCAGTATTTT,CASSFLILGEQNTQYF,.,many,TRBJ2-3,TRBV12-3/TRBV12-4
TGCGCCAGCAGCTTGGTGTCTCAGAACACTGAAGCTTTCTTT,CASSLVSQNTEAFF,.,.,TRBJ1-1,TRBV5-1
TGTGCCAGCAGTTCCCTCCGTAGGGCATCAGAGACCCAGTACTTC,CASSSLRRASETQYF,.,.,TRBJ2-5,TRBV6-2/TRBV6-3
TGTGCCAGCAGTTCCCCGGACAGCCCCAACTATGGCTACACCTTC,CASSSPDSPNYGYTF,.,few,TRBJ1-2,TRBV27
TGTGCCAGCAGCCGCGCCTCGGGAATCAACTACGAGCAGTACTTC,CASSRASGINYEQYF,.,few,TRBJ2-7,TRBV5-6
TGTGCCAGCAGCCCACAGTATAGGGGTTATAGGCACGAGCAGTACTTC,CASSPQYRGYRHEQYF,.,few,TRBJ2-7,TRBV3-1